The present T cell receptor beta chain was sequenced within a study of blood T cell repertoires in COVID-19. In the study overall: The samples span acute and convalescent COVID-19 from the United States, Italy and Spain. In each case, the material was cDNA or gDNA derived from T cells, B-cell-depleted T cells, or PBMCs.

Per the germline V gene, CDR1 is LNHDA and CDR2 is SQIVND (reference sequence). The CDR3 has 15 residues. V lost 6 bases to trimming and J lost 6 bases; unmatched junction nucleotides: 11. Profiled with immunoSEQ multiplex PCR; TCRdb holds only in-frame clones, not every one. The sample lists under 350,000 clones; 83% were seen once. The chain employs TRBV19 and TRBJ1-5; TRBD1 aligns across 7 bases. The sequence derives from a woman aged 45-65 years who had recovered from COVID-19. Sequencing used peripheral blood. The CDR3 bases are TGTGCCAGTAGCCCCACAGGGGTCGGGGGTCAGCCCCAGCATTTT. Translating gives CASSPTGVGGQPQHF.